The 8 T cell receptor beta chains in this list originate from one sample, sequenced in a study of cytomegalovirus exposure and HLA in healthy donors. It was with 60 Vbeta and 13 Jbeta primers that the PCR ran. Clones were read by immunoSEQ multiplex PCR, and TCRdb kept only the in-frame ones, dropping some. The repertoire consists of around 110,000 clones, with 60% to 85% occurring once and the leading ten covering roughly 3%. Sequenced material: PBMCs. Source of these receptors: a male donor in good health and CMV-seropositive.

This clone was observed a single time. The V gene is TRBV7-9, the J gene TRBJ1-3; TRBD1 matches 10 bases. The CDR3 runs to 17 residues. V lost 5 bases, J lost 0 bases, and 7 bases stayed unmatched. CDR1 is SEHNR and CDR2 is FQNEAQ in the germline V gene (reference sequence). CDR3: CASSQGGQGYSGNTIYF. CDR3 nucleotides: TGTGCCAGCAGCCAAGGGGGACAGGGGTACTCTGGAAACACCATATATTTT.

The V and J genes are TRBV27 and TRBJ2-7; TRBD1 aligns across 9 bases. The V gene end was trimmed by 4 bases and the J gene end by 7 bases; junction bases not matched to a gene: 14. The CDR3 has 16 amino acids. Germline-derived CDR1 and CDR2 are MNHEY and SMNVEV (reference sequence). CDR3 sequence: CASSSPGQGSLREQYF. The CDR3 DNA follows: TGTGCCAGCAGTTCACCGGGACAGGGCTCCCTTAGGGAGCAGTACTTC.

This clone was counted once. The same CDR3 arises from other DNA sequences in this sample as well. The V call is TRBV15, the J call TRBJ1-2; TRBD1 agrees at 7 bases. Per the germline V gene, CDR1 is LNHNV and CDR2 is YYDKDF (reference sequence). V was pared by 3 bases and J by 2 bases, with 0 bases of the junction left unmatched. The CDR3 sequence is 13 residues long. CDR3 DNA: TGTGCCACCAGCAGGACAGGGAACTATGGCTACACCTTC. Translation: CATSRTGNYGYTF.

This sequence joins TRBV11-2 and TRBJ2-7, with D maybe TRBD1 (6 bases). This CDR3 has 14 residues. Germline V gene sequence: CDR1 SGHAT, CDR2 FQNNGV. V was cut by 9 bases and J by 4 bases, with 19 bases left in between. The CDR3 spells CASQGQGRSYEQYF. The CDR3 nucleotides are TGTGCCAGTCAGGGGCAGGGGCGATCTTACGAGCAGTACTTC.

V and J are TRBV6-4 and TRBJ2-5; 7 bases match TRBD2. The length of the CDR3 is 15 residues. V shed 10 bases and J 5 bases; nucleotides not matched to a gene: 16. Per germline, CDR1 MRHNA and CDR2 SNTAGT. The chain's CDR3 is CATSSGAGFGETQYF. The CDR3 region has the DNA TGTGCCACCTCCTCGGGAGCGGGGTTCGGGGAGACCCAGTACTTC.

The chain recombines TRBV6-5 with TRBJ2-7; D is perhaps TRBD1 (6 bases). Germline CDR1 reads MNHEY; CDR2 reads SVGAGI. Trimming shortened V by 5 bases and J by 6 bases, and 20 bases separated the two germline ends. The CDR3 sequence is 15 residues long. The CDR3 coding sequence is TGTGCCAGCAGTACCAACGACAGGACTTCTGGCGAGCAGTACTTC. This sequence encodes CASSTNDRTSGEQYF.

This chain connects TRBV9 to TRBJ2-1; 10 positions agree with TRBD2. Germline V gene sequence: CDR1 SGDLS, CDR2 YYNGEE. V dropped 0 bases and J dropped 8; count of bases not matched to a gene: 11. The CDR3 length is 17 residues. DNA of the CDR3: TGTGCCAGCAGCGTAGCGTCTAGCGGGAGTCACCGGCATGAGCAGTTCTTC. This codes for CASSVASSGSHRHEQFF.

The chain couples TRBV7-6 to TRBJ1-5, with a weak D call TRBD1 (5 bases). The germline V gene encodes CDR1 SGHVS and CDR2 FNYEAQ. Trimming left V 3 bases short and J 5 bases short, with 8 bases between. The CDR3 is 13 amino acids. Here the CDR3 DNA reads TGTGCCAGCAGCTTCAGGGCAGATCAGCCCCAGCATTTT. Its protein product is CASSFRADQPQHF.